The 29 T cell receptor beta chains given below trace back to one sample, sequenced in a study of T cells in Graves' hyperthyroidism and ophthalmopathy. Amplified TCR beta CDR3 regions derived from RNA transcripts. Researchers ran a first-round RT-PCR on the TCR CDR3 using the HTBI primer set. TCRdb processed the multiplex PCR reads anew with MiXCR; each CDR3 protein has one entry. The profile shows approximately 410,000 distinct CDR3 sequences, about 15% of them singletons. The sequenced sample was blood. The origin of the receptors is a man aged 18 to 29 with Graves' ophthalmopathy.

This clonotype occurred many times. V gene TRBV20-1 combines with J gene TRBJ2-5, with 11 positions matching TRBD2. V trimming: 0 bases; J trimming: 4 bases; junction bases outside the gene matches: 4. The CDR3 runs to 15 residues. Germline CDR1 DFQATT, CDR2 SNEGSKA (reference sequence). The CDR3: CSARETSGNLETQYF. CDR3 nucleotides: TGCAGTGCTAGAGAGACTAGCGGGAACCTAGAGACCCAGTACTTC.

This clonotype was seen many times. This chain links TRBV6-5 with TRBJ1-6, with D unresolved. V lost 4 bases to trimming and J lost 6 bases, with 10 bases between them. The CDR3 loop spans 14 amino acids. Germline CDR1 is MNHEY and CDR2 is SVGAGI. The CDR3, as DNA: TGTGCCAGCAGTTTACGGAGTCTTAATTCACCCCTCCACTTT. It codes for CASSLRSLNSPLHF.

This clonotype showed up many times. The CDR3 nucleotides read TGCAGTGCACGCCCTCGGGGACAAAAAAGGGATGGCTACACCTTC. Translation: CSARPRGQKRDGYTF. The V gene is TRBV20-1, the J gene TRBJ1-2; D is perhaps TRBD1 (6 bases). Germline CDR1 reads DFQATT; CDR2 reads SNEGSKA (reference sequence). The CDR3 consists of 15 residues. V was shortened by 6 bases and J by 6 bases, with 23 bases between the two germline ends.

This clonotype was detected ten times or more. The chain carries TRBV24-1 and TRBJ2-1, with 7 nucleotides matching TRBD1. The germline V gene encodes CDR1 KGHDR and CDR2 SFDVKD. The CDR3 covers 17 residues. V lost 4 bases to trimming and J lost 4 bases; unmatched junction nucleotides: 12. The CDR3 region is CATSDPGQPGRYNEQFF. In DNA, the CDR3 is TGTGCCACCAGTGACCCGGGACAGCCCGGACGTTACAATGAGCAGTTCTTC.

This clonotype was counted at least ten times. The chain uses TRBV30 and TRBJ2-7; no reliable D call. Germline V gene lookup returns CDR1 GTSNPN and CDR2 SVGIG (reference sequence). The CDR3 sequence is 13 residues long. V lost 5 bases, J lost 2 bases, and 13 bases lay in between. The chain's CDR3 is CAWGHRGPYEQYF. CDR3 nucleotides: TGTGCCTGGGGCCATAGAGGTCCCTACGAGCAGTACTTC.

This clonotype occurred many times. V gene TRBV18 combines with J gene TRBJ2-5; D gene ambiguous. CDR1 is KGHSH and CDR2 is LQKENI in the germline V gene. The CDR3 consists of 14 residues. Trimming removed 2 bases at V and 1 base at J, with 8 bases between. CDR3 coding DNA: TGTGCCAGCTCACCAGGGAACAGCCAAGAGACCCAGTACTTC. This sequence encodes CASSPGNSQETQYF.

Many counts were recorded for this clonotype. The chain is built from TRBV12-3 or TRBV12-4 and TRBJ1-1; TRBD1 aligns across 8 bases. The ends lost 6 bases at V and 3 bases at J; junction bases unmatched: 3. The CDR3 runs to 13 residues. CDR3 coding DNA: TGTGCCAGCAGAGGACAGGGTGACACTGAAGCTTTCTTT. Protein sequence: CASRGQGDTEAFF.

The chain joins TRBV5-1 to TRBJ2-1, with TRBD1 matching over 9 bases. The CDR3 contains 15 residues. Germline CDR1 and CDR2: SGHRS and YFSETQ. The V segment lost 0 bases and the J segment 9 bases; nucleotides outside the gene matches: 7. CDR3 sequence (DNA): TGCGCCAGCAGCTTGGAGGGAACAGGGGGCGTTGAGCAGTTCTTC. Translation gives CASSLEGTGGVEQFF.

This clonotype was found many times. The V gene is TRBV6-1, the J gene TRBJ1-5; D is undetermined. CDR3 length: 15 amino acids. From germline, CDR1 is MNHNS and CDR2 SASEGT. V shed 3 bases and J shed 10 bases, with 19 bases lying between them. The CDR3 nucleotides are TGTGCCAGCAGTGACCCCCTTGGGGTCCGCTTACCCCAGCATTTT. Amino acid sequence: CASSDPLGVRLPQHF.

Only a few counts were recorded for this clonotype. A much larger clone sits a single nucleotide away, making a read error possible. V gene TRBV11-2 combines with J gene TRBJ2-1; 12 nucleotides match TRBD2. The V gene's germline CDR1 is SGHAT and CDR2 FQNNGV. The CDR3 spans 15 residues. After removal of 1 base from V and 12 bases from J, the junction contained 7 bases not matched to a gene. The CDR3 nucleotides are TGTGCCAGCAGCTTAGGGCTAGCGGGGGGGCAAGGGCAGTTCTTC. This sequence encodes CASSLGLAGGQGQFF.

This clonotype was seen ten or more times. The CDR3 is CASKPDRGRMGGYTF. In nucleotides, the CDR3 is TGTGCCAGCAAACCAGACAGGGGCCGGATGGGTGGCTACACCTTC. The chain is built from TRBV27 and TRBJ1-2; 8 nucleotides agree with TRBD1. The V segment lost 7 bases and the J segment 7 bases; nucleotides outside the gene matches: 14. The CDR3 contains 15 residues. The germline CDR1 and CDR2 sequences are MNHEY and SMNVEV (reference sequence).

This clonotype showed up just a few times. This sequence joins TRBV28 and TRBJ2-1, with a weak D call TRBD1 (5 bases). Trimming removed 3 bases at V and 6 bases at J, with 12 bases between. The CDR3 length is 14 residues. The germline V gene has CDR1 MDHEN and CDR2 SYDVKM. CDR3 nucleotides: TGTGCCAGCAGTTTGATCAGGGAAGGCAATGAGCAGTTCTTC. Translation gives CASSLIREGNEQFF. The variable domain in full, completed from reference TRBV28 and TRBJ2-1, reads DVKVTQSSRYLVKRTGEKVFLECVQDMDHENMFWYRQDPGLGLRLIYFSYDVKMKEKGDIPEGYSVSREKKERFSLILESASTNQTSMYLCASSLIREGNEQFFGPGTRLTVL.

The J gene is TRBJ2-5, the V gene TRBV5-5, with 11 bases lining up with TRBD2. Germline V gene data show CDR1 as SGHKS and CDR2 as YYEKEE (reference sequence). Trimming took 7 bases from V and 1 from J; bases not matched to a gene: 9. The CDR3 runs to 16 residues. The CDR3 protein is CASGLRTSGLQETQYF. In nucleotides, the CDR3 is TGTGCCAGCGGCCTACGGACTAGCGGGCTCCAAGAGACCCAGTACTTC.

With respect to this clonotype: At one end the junction does not follow the germline gene, possibly because of a read error. The chain has TRBV6-4 and TRBJ1-1; 9 nucleotides match TRBD1. The CDR3 runs to 15 residues. Per the germline V gene, CDR1 is MRHNA and CDR2 is SNTAGT. CDR3 in DNA: TGTACCAGCAACCTACAGGGGGCTGACGGCACTGAAGCTTTCTTT. Its protein is CTSNLQGADGTEAFF.

The sample holds many counts of this clonotype. This chain connects TRBV4-2 to TRBJ2-1, with 9 bases matching TRBD2. The CDR3 covers 16 residues. J was trimmed by 6 bases and V by 0 bases; bases with no gene match: 6. Germline V lookup: CDR1 LGHNA, CDR2 YNFKEQ. CDR3 region: CASSQDGGRVTNEQFF. For the CDR3, the DNA is TGTGCCAGCAGCCAAGATGGCGGGAGGGTTACCAATGAGCAGTTCTTC.

As concerns this clonotype: This may come from a read error, since a much larger clone is one base off. This chain joins TRBV20-1 and TRBJ1-1; 10 bases match TRBD1. Germline V gives CDR1 DFQATT, CDR2 SNEGSKA (reference sequence). This CDR3 is 13 amino acids long. The trim removed 8 bases at V and 6 bases at J, leaving 9 bases unmatched. The CDR3 DNA reads TGCAGTTCCCGGGACAGGGGATTCGCTGAAGCTTTCTTT. It is translated as CSSRDRGFAEAFF.

On this clonotype: One end of the junction does not line up with germline, which may come from a read error. The rearrangement joins TRBV19 to TRBJ2-2; D is unclear. Germline loops: CDR1 LNHDA, CDR2 SQIVND (reference sequence). The CDR3 runs 11 residues. The CDR3 region has the DNA TGTGCCAGTAGTATCACCCGGGAGCTGTTTTTT. Its translation is CASSITRELFF.

The chain links TRBV27 to TRBJ2-3; D may be TRBD2 (6 bases). Trimming stripped 4 bases from V and 4 bases from J, with 9 bases between. The CDR3 has 13 amino acids. Germline CDR1 is MNHEY and CDR2 is SMNVEV (reference sequence). This chain's CDR3 is CASSWGESDTQYF. DNA for the CDR3: TGTGCCAGCAGTTGGGGGGAATCAGATACGCAGTATTTT.

There are many counts of this clonotype. The J gene is TRBJ1-4, the V gene TRBV12-3 or TRBV12-4; 9 bases are a match to TRBD1. The CDR3 loop spans 15 amino acids. The V gene end was trimmed by 4 bases and the J gene end by 5 bases; junction bases not matched to a gene: 5. The CDR3 reads CASSSQQGANEKLFF. CDR3 sequence (DNA): TGTGCCAGCAGTTCCCAACAGGGGGCAAATGAAAAACTGTTTTTT.

This clonotype appeared many times. The rearrangement joins TRBV3-1 to TRBJ2-5; D is unclear. V gave up 1 base and J gave up 2 bases, with 8 bases separating them. The CDR3 length is 14 residues. In germline, CDR1 is LGHDT, CDR2 YNNKEL (reference sequence). The CDR3 here is CASSQVEPQETQYF. The CDR3, as DNA: TGTGCCAGCAGCCAAGTTGAGCCGCAAGAGACCCAGTACTTC.

The V and J genes are TRBV19 and TRBJ1-5; unclear D gene. Trimming pared 1 base from V and 3 bases from J, leaving 7 bases between. Germline CDR1 reads LNHDA; CDR2 reads SQIVND (reference sequence). The CDR3 loop spans 14 amino acids. This chain's CDR3 is CASSIGLPNQPQHF. CDR3 sequence (DNA): TGTGCCAGTAGTATAGGACTGCCCAATCAGCCCCAGCATTTT.

CDR3 nucleotides: TGCAGTGCTAGTAGGGACAGGGGCCACTACGAGCAGTACTTC. It yields the protein CSASRDRGHYEQYF. This chain uses TRBV20-1 with TRBJ2-7, with TRBD1 identical over 10 bases. Germline V gene lookup returns CDR1 DFQATT and CDR2 SNEGSKA (reference sequence). The CDR3 consists of 14 residues. The J segment lost 3 bases and the V segment lost 3 bases, leaving 5 bases of the junction unmatched.

This clonotype was detected ten times or more. This sequence joins TRBV11-2 and TRBJ2-7; 7 positions agree with TRBD1. The V and J ends lost 1 base and 3 bases, in that order; junction bases with no gene match: 6. The CDR3 is 15 residues long. Germline V lookup: CDR1 SGHAT, CDR2 FQNNGV. The CDR3 reads CASSLARDSFYEQYF. CDR3 DNA sequence: TGTGCCAGCAGCTTAGCACGGGACAGCTTCTACGAGCAGTACTTC. The full variable domain, rest sourced from reference TRBV11-2 and TRBJ2-7, is EAGVAQSPRYKIIEKRQSVAFWCNPISGHATLYWYQQILGQGPKLLIQFQNNGVVDDSQLPKDRFSAERLKGVDSTLKIQPAKLEDSAVYLCASSLARDSFYEQYFGPGTRLTVT.

This clonotype was observed a few times. The rearrangement joins TRBV7-9 to TRBJ2-7; D ambiguous. The CDR3 spans 13 residues. Germline V lookup: CDR1 SEHNR, CDR2 FQNEAQ (reference sequence). V gave up 5 bases and J gave up 4 bases, with 12 bases separating them. DNA for the CDR3: TGTGCCAGCAGCGCAGGACCTGGATACGAGCAGTACTTC. Protein product: CASSAGPGYEQYF.

The table lists this clonotype with a few counts. This chain uses TRBV9 with TRBJ2-5; 12 bases align to TRBD1. The V gene's germline CDR1 is SGDLS and CDR2 YYNGEE. The CDR3 runs to 14 residues. V dropped 8 bases and J dropped 4; count of bases not matched to a gene: 6. CDR3 in amino acids: CASGGTGGGETQYF. The CDR3 DNA reads TGTGCCAGTGGGGGGACAGGGGGCGGAGAGACCCAGTACTTC.

This clonotype came up many times. The rearrangement uses TRBV9 and TRBJ2-3, with D tentatively TRBD2 (5 bases). In germline, CDR1 is SGDLS, CDR2 YYNGEE. This CDR3 spans 16 amino acids. The V gene lost 0 bases and the J gene lost 4 bases, with 15 bases spanning the gap. CDR3 sequence reads: CASSVGSWASSDTQYF. CDR3 in DNA: TGTGCCAGCAGCGTAGGGAGTTGGGCTAGCTCAGATACGCAGTATTTT.

The chain joins TRBV7-2 to TRBJ1-1; a weak D match, TRBD1 (6 bases). Trimming shortened V by 3 bases and J by 9 bases, and 11 bases separated the two germline ends. Germline values: CDR1 SGHTA, CDR2 FQGNSA. CDR3 size: 12 residues. This chain's CDR3 is CASSLTGQQAFF. CDR3 DNA sequence: TGTGCCAGCAGCTTGACAGGACAGCAAGCTTTCTTT.

This clonotype appeared many times. The chain couples TRBV6-1 to TRBJ2-1; the match to TRBD2 covers 9 bases. This CDR3 is 13 amino acids long. Germline CDR1 MNHNS, CDR2 SASEGT. V was clipped by 10 bases and J by 7 bases; unmatched bases: 8. The chain's CDR3 is CATGTSKLNEQFF. DNA for the CDR3: TGTGCCACCGGGACTAGCAAATTGAATGAGCAGTTCTTC.

This clonotype has a count of ten or more. The CDR3 region has the DNA TGTGCCAGCAGTTACCCGGGGACAGGGGGCTACGAGCAGTACTTC. Residues: CASSYPGTGGYEQYF. This chain uses TRBV6-1 with TRBJ2-7; 11 positions agree with TRBD1. Germline trimming cut 5 bases from V and 3 bases from J; bases unmatched to any gene: 6. The CDR3 has 15 amino acids. CDR1 MNHNS and CDR2 SASEGT come from the germline V gene.